The clone carrying this TCR beta chain was found many times. The CDR3 sequence is 12 residues long. Germline loops: CDR1 MDHEN, CDR2 SYDVKM. V lost 8 bases and J 10 bases, leaving 12 bases between the germline ends. The sample originates from a study of T cells in Graves' hyperthyroidism and ophthalmopathy. TCR beta CDR3 sequences were amplified from RNA transcripts. First-round RT-PCR with HTBI primers amplified the TCR CDR3 region. TCRdb re-derived calls from the multiplex PCR reads in MiXCR, one entry per CDR3 protein. The sample lists hundreds of thousands of distinct CDR3 sequences; around 15% were seen once.

The V call is TRBV28, the J call TRBJ1-6; no clear D gene. The TCR was taken from a man aged 18 to 30 with Graves' ophthalmopathy. Sequencing was performed on blood. The CDR3 region is CASHTRGSPLHF. The DNA for the CDR3 is TGTGCCAGCCATACCCGGGGATCACCCCTCCACTTT.